The clone carrying this T cell receptor (beta chain) was seen more than once but under ten times. TCRdb's table, derived via immunoSEQ multiplex PCR, lists solely in-frame clones and lacks some. Among fewer than 90,000 clones listed, around 93% were seen once. This sample was taken from a study of technical replicates of blood from a handful of donors. This CDR3 region has 13 residues. Germline CDR1 reads MNHEY; CDR2 reads SVGAGI. V gave up 2 bases and J gave up 0 bases, with 4 bases separating them. The sequenced sample consisted of T cells isolated from PBMCs. The V call is TRBV6-5, the J call TRBJ1-1; D not certain. The receptor's source is a human donor in good health. The CDR3 DNA reads TGTGCCAGCAGTTACGCGTTGAACACTGAAGCTTTCTTT. Translating it yields CASSYALNTEAFF.